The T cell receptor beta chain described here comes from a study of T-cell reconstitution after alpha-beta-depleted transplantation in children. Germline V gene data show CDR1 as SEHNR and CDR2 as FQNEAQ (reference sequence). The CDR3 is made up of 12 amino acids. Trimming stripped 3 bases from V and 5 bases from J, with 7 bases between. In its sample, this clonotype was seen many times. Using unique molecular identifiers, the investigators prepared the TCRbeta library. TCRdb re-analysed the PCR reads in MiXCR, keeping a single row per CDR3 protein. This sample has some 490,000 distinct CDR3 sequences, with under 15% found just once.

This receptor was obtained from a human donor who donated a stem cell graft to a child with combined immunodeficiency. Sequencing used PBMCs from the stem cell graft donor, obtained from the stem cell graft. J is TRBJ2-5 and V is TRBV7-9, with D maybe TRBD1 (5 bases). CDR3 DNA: TGTGCCAGCAGCTTGGGGCGGGAGACCCAGTACTTC. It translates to CASSLGRETQYF.